These 21 T cell receptor beta chains were sequenced from one sample in a study of CD8+CD57+ T cells in acquired aplastic anemia. CDR3 and TCR beta VDJ profiling relied on a genomic DNA template. In TCRdb, the reads were re-called with MiXCR into one record per CDR3 protein. Of about 180,000 distinct CDR3 sequences listed, more than 60% were seen once; the top ten hold roughly 46%. In patients chosen for sequencing, flow cytometry had shown CD8+CD57+ cell expansion. Sequenced input: sorted CD4+, CD8+, or CD8+CD57+ T cells (not recorded which) from PBMCs. The receptors here all came from a human donor with aplastic anemia.

This clonotype was seen repeatedly, ten times or more. The rearrangement joins TRBV29-1 to TRBJ2-7, with TRBD1 matching over 8 bases. V was clipped by 1 base and J by 4 bases; unmatched bases: 6. Germline CDR1 and CDR2: SQVTM and ANQGSEA. The CDR3 spans 14 residues. The CDR3 is CSVEVGDRGYEQYF. For the CDR3, the DNA is TGCAGCGTTGAAGTGGGAGACAGGGGATACGAGCAGTACTTC.

This clonotype was observed a single time. The chain recombines TRBV7-2 with TRBJ1-1, with TRBD1 as a possible D gene (5 bases). There are 13 residues in the CDR3. CDR1 is SGHTA, CDR2 FQGNSA, per germline. Trimming removed 1 base at V and 10 bases at J, with 13 bases between. CDR3: CASSLVRGDRAFF. As DNA, the CDR3 is TGTGCCAGCAGCTTAGTGCGGGGGGATAGAGCTTTCTTT.

The chain carries TRBV2 and TRBJ2-7, with D possibly being TRBD2 (6 bases). V lost 9 bases and J lost 6, with 15 bases in between. The CDR3 has 12 residues. Germline V CDR1 and CDR2: SNHLY, FYNNEI. CDR3 in amino acids: CARGGGISEQYF. The DNA of the CDR3 is TGTGCCAGGGGAGGTGGCATCTCCGAGCAGTACTTC.

V gene TRBV10-3 combines with J gene TRBJ1-4, with 7 positions matching TRBD1. The CDR3 contains 15 residues. Losses at the gene ends were 4 bases for V and 3 bases for J; bases not matched to a gene: 5. Germline V gene lookup returns CDR1 ENHRY and CDR2 SYGVKD. The CDR3 region has the DNA TGTGCCATCAGTGTAACTCAGGGGGCTAATGAAAAACTGTTTTTT. Its protein product is CAISVTQGANEKLFF.

J is TRBJ2-7 and V is TRBV2; 10 nucleotides agree with TRBD1. Trimming at V came to 8 bases and at J to 5 bases, leaving 9 bases not matched to a gene. The CDR3 is made up of 14 amino acids. In germline, CDR1 is SNHLY, CDR2 FYNNEI. CDR3 in amino acids: CASCPGTGAHEQYF. The CDR3 region has the DNA TGTGCCAGCTGTCCCGGGACAGGGGCGCACGAGCAGTACTTC.

This clonotype was counted ten times or more. The rearrangement uses TRBV27 and TRBJ2-7; 11 nucleotides line up with TRBD1. The CDR3 is 14 residues long. Germline V CDR1 and CDR2: MNHEY, SMNVEV (reference sequence). The J segment lost 3 bases and the V segment lost 6 bases, leaving 4 bases of the junction unmatched. This chain's CDR3 is CASSFGTGGYEQYF. For the CDR3, the DNA is TGTGCCAGCAGCTTTGGGACAGGGGGCTACGAGCAGTACTTC.

The chain has TRBV6-4 and TRBJ2-3; 9 bases align to TRBD2. Germline-derived CDR1 and CDR2 are MRHNA and SNTAGT. With V trimmed by 3 bases and J by 1 base, 2 bases remained unmatched. The length of the CDR3 is 15 residues. CDR3 loop: CASSEERGGTDTQYF. The CDR3 DNA sequence: TGTGCCAGCAGTGAAGAGCGGGGGGGCACAGATACGCAGTATTTT.

This clonotype is labeled as medium-sized. The chain uses TRBV7-7 and TRBJ1-1, with D possibly TRBD1 on 5 matching bases. Trimming removed 3 bases from V and 9 bases from J, with 29 bases in between. The CDR3 loop spans 18 amino acids. CDR1 SSHAT and CDR2 FNYEAQ come from the germline V gene (reference sequence). This chain's CDR3 is CASSFRQGRLREVKKAFF. CDR3 nucleotides: TGTGCCAGCAGCTTTCGGCAGGGAAGGCTGCGGGAGGTCAAAAAAGCTTTCTTT. Filled out from reference TRBV7-7 and TRBJ1-1, the complete variable domain reads GAGVSQSPRYKVTKRGQDVTLRCDPISSHATLYWYQQALGQGPEFLTYFNYEAQPDKSGLPSDRFSAERPEGSISTLTIQRTEQRDSAMYRCASSFRQGRLREVKKAFFGQGTRLTVV.

The chain couples TRBV29-1 to TRBJ1-2; no firm D call. This CDR3 spans 12 amino acids. The V gene's germline CDR1 is SQVTM and CDR2 ANQGSEA. Trimming left V 3 bases short and J 0 bases short, with 5 bases between. The CDR3 DNA is TGCAGCGTTGATAGGGCTAACTATGGCTACACCTTC. This sequence encodes CSVDRANYGYTF.

The V call is TRBV20-1, the J call TRBJ1-2; the D gene is possibly TRBD1 (5 bases). Trimming stripped 6 bases from V and 4 bases from J, with 21 bases between. The CDR3 covers 15 residues. Germline V gives CDR1 DFQATT, CDR2 SNEGSKA (reference sequence). CDR3 sequence reads: CSATGQGFGGYGYTF. DNA for the CDR3: TGCAGTGCCACAGGCCAGGGATTTGGCGGCTATGGCTACACCTTC.

V is TRBV7-2 and J is TRBJ2-3; a weak D match, TRBD2 (6 bases). CDR3 length: 14 residues. Per the germline V gene, CDR1 is SGHTA and CDR2 is FQGNSA. V was clipped by 4 bases and J by 3 bases, with 11 bases between them. CDR3 residues: CASSYGGPTDTQYF. The DNA for the CDR3 is TGTGCCAGCAGCTACGGAGGGCCAACAGATACGCAGTATTTT.

Ten or more counts support this clonotype. This rearrangement joins TRBV7-9 to TRBJ2-3; D not certain. V was cut by 5 bases and J by 4 bases, with 10 bases left in between. Germline CDR1 reads SEHNR; CDR2 reads FQNEAQ (reference sequence). The CDR3 totals 13 residues. The CDR3, as DNA: TGTGCCAGCAGCGCTGGACCGGCAGATACGCAGTATTTT. Its protein product is CASSAGPADTQYF.

This clonotype was observed a single time. The CDR3 reads CASSSTEAPQYNEQFF. CDR3 nucleotides: TGTGCCAGCAGTTCCACGGAAGCGCCTCAATACAATGAGCAGTTCTTC. The chain joins TRBV25-1 to TRBJ2-1; D gene uncertain. The CDR3 loop spans 16 amino acids. V was pared by 5 bases and J by 4 bases, with 18 bases between. The germline CDR1 and CDR2 sequences are MGHDK and SYGVNS.

This clonotype was observed a single time. The CDR3 bases are TGCGCCAGCAGTGAGGAGGCTGTCTTCGGGGAGCTGTTTTTT. The encoded protein is CASSEEAVFGELFF. The chain couples TRBV10-2 to TRBJ2-2; D is uncertain. The CDR3 is made up of 14 amino acids. CDR1 and CDR2 (germline): WSHSY, SAAADI. V was shortened by 2 bases and J by 7 bases, with 11 bases between the two germline ends.

This clonotype was detected once. The rearrangement uses TRBV19 and TRBJ2-6; no clear D. V lost 0 bases, J lost 0 bases, and 3 bases lay in between. The CDR3 extends over 15 amino acids. Germline values: CDR1 LNHDA, CDR2 SQIVND (reference sequence). The CDR3 reads CASSIDSSGANVLTF. In DNA form, the CDR3 reads TGTGCCAGTAGTATAGACAGCTCTGGGGCCAACGTCCTGACTTTC.

This clonotype was detected ten times or more. The chain is built from TRBV24-1 and TRBJ1-5, with TRBD1 identical over 7 bases. CDR3 size: 16 residues. CDR1 and CDR2 (germline): KGHDR, SFDVKD. V lost 4 bases, J lost 7 bases, and 12 bases stayed unmatched. CDR3 sequence (DNA): TGTGCCACCAGTGAAGGGGGCCAGGGGTTGGGGCAGCCCCAGCATTTT. Protein: CATSEGGQGLGQPQHF.

Details on this clonotype: A much larger clone lies one base from this, so it may be a read error. The V and J genes are TRBV9 and TRBJ2-3; perhaps TRBD2 as D (7 bases). Looked up from germline, CDR1 is SGDLS and CDR2 is YYNGEE. Trimming removed 4 bases from V and 2 bases from J, with 14 bases in between. This CDR3 contains 15 residues. This chain's CDR3 is CASSSRGGATDTQYF. The CDR3 nucleotides read TGTGCCAGCAGCTCTAGAGGGGGGGCCACAGATACGCAGTATTTT.

This sequence joins TRBV9 and TRBJ2-7; 7 bases are a match to TRBD1. The V gene end was trimmed by 2 bases and the J gene end by 8 bases; junction bases not matched to a gene: 19. Germline CDR1 reads SGDLS; CDR2 reads YYNGEE. The CDR3 runs 17 residues. CDR3 sequence reads: CASSVSVTDRRPTQQYF. The CDR3 region has the DNA TGTGCCAGCAGCGTCTCGGTAACGGACAGGCGTCCTACGCAGCAGTACTTC.

The V call is TRBV20-1, the J call TRBJ1-1; D not resolved. CDR3 length: 12 residues. The V gene's germline CDR1 is DFQATT and CDR2 SNEGSKA (reference sequence). The V end lost 3 bases, the J end lost 8 bases, and 13 bases lay between the germline ends. CDR3 amino acids: CSASYRDVEAFF. CDR3 nucleotide sequence: TGCAGTGCTAGCTATCGAGACGTGGAAGCTTTCTTT.

V and J are TRBV20-1 and TRBJ1-1; 7 nucleotides line up with TRBD1. The germline V gene has CDR1 DFQATT and CDR2 SNEGSKA (reference sequence). V shed 3 bases, J shed 4 bases, and the junction held 8 bases outside the gene matches. The CDR3 is 14 residues long. The CDR3 protein is CSASHTGDSTEAFF. The CDR3 region has the DNA TGCAGTGCTAGTCATACAGGGGATTCCACTGAAGCTTTCTTT.

The chain couples TRBV11-3 to TRBJ2-2, with 8 positions matching TRBD1. The germline CDR1 and CDR2 sequences are SGHNT and YENEEA. The CDR3 is made up of 15 amino acids. The ends lost 7 bases at V and 1 base at J; junction bases unmatched: 5. The DNA for the CDR3 is TGTGCCAGCACTATTGGGACAGGGAACACCGGGGAGCTGTTTTTT. Its protein product is CASTIGTGNTGELFF.